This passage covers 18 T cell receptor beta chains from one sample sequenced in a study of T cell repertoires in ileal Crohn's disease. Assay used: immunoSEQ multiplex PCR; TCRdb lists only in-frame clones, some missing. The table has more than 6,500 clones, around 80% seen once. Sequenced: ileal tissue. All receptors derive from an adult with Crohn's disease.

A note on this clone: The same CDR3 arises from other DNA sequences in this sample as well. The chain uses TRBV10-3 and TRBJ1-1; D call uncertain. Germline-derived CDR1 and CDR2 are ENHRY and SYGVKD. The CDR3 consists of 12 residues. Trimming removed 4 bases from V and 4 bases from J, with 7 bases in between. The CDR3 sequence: CAISGRGTEAFF. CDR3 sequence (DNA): TGTGCCATCAGTGGACGAGGCACTGAAGCTTTCTTT.

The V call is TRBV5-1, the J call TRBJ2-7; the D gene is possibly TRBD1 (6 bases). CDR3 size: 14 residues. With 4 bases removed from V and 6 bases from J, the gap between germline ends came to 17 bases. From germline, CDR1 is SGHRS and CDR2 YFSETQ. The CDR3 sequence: CASSTGTYTSEQYF. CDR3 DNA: TGCGCCAGCAGCACCGGGACATATACTTCCGAGCAGTACTTC.

The CDR3 here is CASTTQGGETQYF. The CDR3 nucleotides are TGTGCCAGCACCACCCAGGGGGGAGAGACCCAGTACTTC. The rearrangement uses TRBV7-8 and TRBJ2-5, with D possibly being TRBD1 (7 bases). V was shortened by 7 bases and J by 4 bases, with 13 bases between the two germline ends. The CDR3 length is 13 residues. Per the germline V gene, CDR1 is SGHVS and CDR2 is FQNEAQ.

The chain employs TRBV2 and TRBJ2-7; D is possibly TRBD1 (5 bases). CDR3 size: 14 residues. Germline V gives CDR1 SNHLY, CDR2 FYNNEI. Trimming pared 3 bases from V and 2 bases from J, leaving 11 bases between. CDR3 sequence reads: CASSEAGFTYEQYF. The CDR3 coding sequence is TGTGCCAGCAGTGAGGCAGGGTTTACCTACGAGCAGTACTTC.

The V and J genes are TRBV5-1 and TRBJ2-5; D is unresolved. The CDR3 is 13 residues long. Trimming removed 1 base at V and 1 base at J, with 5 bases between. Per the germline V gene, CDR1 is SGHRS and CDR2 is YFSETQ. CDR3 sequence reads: CASSLSFQETQYF. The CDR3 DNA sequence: TGCGCCAGCAGCTTGTCCTTCCAAGAGACCCAGTACTTC.

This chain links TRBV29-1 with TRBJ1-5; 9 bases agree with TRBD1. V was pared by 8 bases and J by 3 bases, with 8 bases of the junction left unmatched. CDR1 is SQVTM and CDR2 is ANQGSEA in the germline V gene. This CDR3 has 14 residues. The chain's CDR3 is CSIWTGEFNQPQHF. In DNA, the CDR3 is TGCAGCATTTGGACAGGGGAATTCAATCAGCCCCAGCATTTT.

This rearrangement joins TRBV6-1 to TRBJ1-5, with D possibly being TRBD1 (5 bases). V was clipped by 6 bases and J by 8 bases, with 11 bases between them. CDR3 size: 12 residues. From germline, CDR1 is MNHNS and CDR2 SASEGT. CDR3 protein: CASSFREEPQHF. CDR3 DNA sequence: TGTGCCAGCAGCTTCAGGGAGGAGCCCCAGCATTTT.

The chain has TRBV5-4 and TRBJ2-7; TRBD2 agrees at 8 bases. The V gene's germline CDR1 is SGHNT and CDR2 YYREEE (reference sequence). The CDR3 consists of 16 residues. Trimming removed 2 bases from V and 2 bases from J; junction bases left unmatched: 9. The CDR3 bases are TGTGCCAGCAGCTTCGGGAGAGCGGGGGTACCCTACGAGCAGTACTTC. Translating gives CASSFGRAGVPYEQYF.

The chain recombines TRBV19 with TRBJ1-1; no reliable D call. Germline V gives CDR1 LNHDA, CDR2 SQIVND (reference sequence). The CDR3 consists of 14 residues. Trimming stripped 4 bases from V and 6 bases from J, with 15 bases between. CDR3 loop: CASSTFRTEAEAFF. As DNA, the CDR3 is TGTGCCAGTAGTACCTTCCGGACGGAGGCTGAAGCTTTCTTT. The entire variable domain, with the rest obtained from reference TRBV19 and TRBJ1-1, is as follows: DGGITQSPKYLFRKEGQNVTLSCEQNLNHDAMYWYRQDPGQGLRLIYYSQIVNDFQKGDIAEGYSVSREKKESFPLTVTSAQKNPTAFYLCASSTFRTEAEAFFGQGTRLTVV.

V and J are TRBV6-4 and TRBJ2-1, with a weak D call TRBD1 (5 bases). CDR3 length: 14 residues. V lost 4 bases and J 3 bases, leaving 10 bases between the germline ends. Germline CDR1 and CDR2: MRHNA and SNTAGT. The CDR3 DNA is TGTGCCAGCAGTGGAGGCAGGGACTACAATGAGCAGTTCTTC. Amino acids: CASSGGRDYNEQFF.

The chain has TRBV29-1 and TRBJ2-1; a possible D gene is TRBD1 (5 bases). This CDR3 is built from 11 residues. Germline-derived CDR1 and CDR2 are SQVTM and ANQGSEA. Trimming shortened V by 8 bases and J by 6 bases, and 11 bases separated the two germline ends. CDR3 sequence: CSNAQGNEQFF. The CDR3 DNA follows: TGCAGCAACGCTCAGGGCAATGAGCAGTTCTTC.

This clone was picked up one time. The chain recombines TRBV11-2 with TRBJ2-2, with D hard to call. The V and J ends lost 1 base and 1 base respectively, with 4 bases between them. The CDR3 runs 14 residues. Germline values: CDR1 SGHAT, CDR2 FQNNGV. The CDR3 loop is CASSLAWNTGELFF. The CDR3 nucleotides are TGTGCCAGCAGCTTAGCCTGGAACACCGGGGAGCTGTTTTTT.

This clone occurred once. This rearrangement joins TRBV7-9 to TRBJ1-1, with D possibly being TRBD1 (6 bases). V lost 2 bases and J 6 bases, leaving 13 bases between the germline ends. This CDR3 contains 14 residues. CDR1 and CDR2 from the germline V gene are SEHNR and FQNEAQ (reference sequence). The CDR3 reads CASSLPGVKAEAFF. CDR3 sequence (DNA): TGTGCCAGCAGCTTACCAGGGGTTAAGGCTGAAGCTTTCTTT.

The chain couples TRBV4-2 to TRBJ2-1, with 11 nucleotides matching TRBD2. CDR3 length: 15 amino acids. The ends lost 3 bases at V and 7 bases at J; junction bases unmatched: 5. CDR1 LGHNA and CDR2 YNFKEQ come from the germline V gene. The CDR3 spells CASSQLSGGENEQFF. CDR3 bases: TGTGCCAGCAGCCAGCTTAGCGGGGGGGAAAATGAGCAGTTCTTC.

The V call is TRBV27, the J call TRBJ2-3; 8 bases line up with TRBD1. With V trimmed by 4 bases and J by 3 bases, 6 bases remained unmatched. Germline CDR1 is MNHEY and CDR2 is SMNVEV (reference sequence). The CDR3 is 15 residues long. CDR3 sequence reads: CASSSLQGGTDTQYF. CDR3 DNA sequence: TGTGCCAGCAGTTCCCTACAGGGGGGAACAGATACGCAGTATTTT.

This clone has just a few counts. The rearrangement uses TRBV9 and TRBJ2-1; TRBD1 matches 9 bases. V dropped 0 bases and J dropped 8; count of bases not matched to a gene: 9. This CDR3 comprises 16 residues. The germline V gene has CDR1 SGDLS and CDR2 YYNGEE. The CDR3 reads CASSVGRGTGRDEQFF. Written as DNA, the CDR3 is TGTGCCAGCAGCGTAGGGCGGGGGACAGGGCGAGATGAGCAGTTCTTC.

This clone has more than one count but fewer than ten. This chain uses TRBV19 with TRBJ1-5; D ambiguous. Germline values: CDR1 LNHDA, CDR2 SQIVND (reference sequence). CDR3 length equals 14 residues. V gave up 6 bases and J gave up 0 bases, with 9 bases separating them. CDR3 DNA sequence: TGTGCCAGTAGCCCTCAGGCTAGCAATCAGCCCCAGCATTTT. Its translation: CASSPQASNQPQHF. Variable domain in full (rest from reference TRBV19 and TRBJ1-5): DGGITQSPKYLFRKEGQNVTLSCEQNLNHDAMYWYRQDPGQGLRLIYYSQIVNDFQKGDIAEGYSVSREKKESFPLTVTSAQKNPTAFYLCASSPQASNQPQHFGDGTRLSIL.

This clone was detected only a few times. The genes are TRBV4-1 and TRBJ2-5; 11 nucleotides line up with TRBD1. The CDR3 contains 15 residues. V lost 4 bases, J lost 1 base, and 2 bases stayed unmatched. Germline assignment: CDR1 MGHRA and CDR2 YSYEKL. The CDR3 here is CASSPGQGVQETQYF. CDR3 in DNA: TGCGCCAGCAGCCCGGGACAGGGGGTCCAAGAGACCCAGTACTTC.